These 18 T cell receptor beta chains originate from one sample sequenced in a study of identical twins. Via MiXCR, TCRdb re-called the 5' RACE reads, giving one row per CDR3 protein. The table has about 470,000 distinct CDR3 sequences, less than 25% seen once. These data were likewise used in another study, on T cells expressing NK-cell markers.

What was sequenced was CD4+ T cells sorted from blood. The receptors originated from a woman aged 18-29 years in good health.

This clonotype was seen a handful of times. This rearrangement joins TRBV3-1 to TRBJ1-5; 8 nucleotides match TRBD1. V lost 6 bases, J lost 0 bases, and 1 base stayed unmatched. Germline CDR1 and CDR2: LGHDT and YNNKEL (reference sequence). The CDR3 totals 14 residues. CDR3 in DNA: TGTGCCAGCAGGGGACAGGATAGCAATCAGCCCCAGCATTTT. This translates into CASRGQDSNQPQHF.

The chain recombines TRBV20-1 with TRBJ1-5; D unclear. Trimming took off 4 bases at V and 3 bases at J, with 10 bases between the two ends. This CDR3 comprises 13 residues. Germline V gene data show CDR1 as DFQATT and CDR2 as SNEGSKA (reference sequence). CDR3 in amino acids: CSAMDRYNQPQHF. The CDR3 coding sequence is TGCAGTGCTATGGACCGGTACAATCAGCCCCAGCATTTT.

This clonotype has a handful of counts. The chain links TRBV20-1 to TRBJ2-5; 12 nucleotides agree with TRBD2. There are 15 residues in the CDR3. V shed 5 bases and J 4 bases; nucleotides not matched to a gene: 8. Germline V gives CDR1 DFQATT, CDR2 SNEGSKA (reference sequence). The CDR3, as DNA: TGCAGTGCTCGTAAGACTAGCGGGGGAGCAGAGACCCAGTACTTC. Translation gives CSARKTSGGAETQYF.

The CDR3 region is CASSSSGDSTDTQYF. CDR3 coding DNA: TGTGCCAGCAGCTCCTCCGGGGATAGCACAGATACGCAGTATTTT. The J gene is TRBJ2-3, the V gene TRBV7-8; TRBD2 is a possible D gene (5 bases). This CDR3 has 15 residues. Trimming shortened V by 4 bases and J by 0 bases, and 11 bases separated the two germline ends. In germline, CDR1 is SGHVS, CDR2 FQNEAQ.

This clonotype was seen a handful of times. This chain uses TRBV6-5 with TRBJ2-2, with no clear D. V lost 1 base and J 0 bases, leaving 15 bases between the germline ends. The CDR3 has 18 amino acids. Germline V lookup: CDR1 MNHEY, CDR2 SVGAGI. This chain's CDR3 is CASSYFGLESANTGELFF. The CDR3 DNA follows: TGTGCCAGCAGTTACTTTGGTCTAGAGAGTGCGAACACCGGGGAGCTGTTTTTT.

This clonotype appeared a single time. V is TRBV20-1 and J is TRBJ2-5; the match to TRBD2 covers 7 bases. Germline CDR1 reads DFQATT; CDR2 reads SNEGSKA (reference sequence). J lost 5 bases, V lost 5 bases, and 11 bases had no gene match. The CDR3 has 14 amino acids. As DNA, the CDR3 is TGCAGTGCTGGGAGCCAGCGGGGAGGGGAGACCCAGTACTTC. Protein product: CSAGSQRGGETQYF.

This clonotype appeared a few times. CDR3 amino acids: CASSHRLNNYEQYF. CDR3 in DNA: TGTGCCAGCAGCCACCGACTAAACAACTACGAGCAGTACTTC. This chain links TRBV5-6 with TRBJ2-7; D is possibly TRBD2 (5 bases). Trimming pared 4 bases from V and 3 bases from J, leaving 14 bases between. CDR3 length: 14 amino acids. CDR1 and CDR2 (germline): SGHDT, YYEEEE.

Comments on this clonotype: At one of its ends the junction is not consistent with the germline gene, which may arise from a read error. This sequence joins TRBV20-1 and TRBJ2-7, with D uncertain. This CDR3 has 10 amino acids. The germline V gene encodes CDR1 DFQATT and CDR2 SNEGSKA (reference sequence). The CDR3 is CSARDTPGHF. The CDR3 DNA sequence: TGCAGTGCTAGAGATACCCCCGGGCACTTC.

This clonotype showed up just a few times. The V and J genes are TRBV11-3 and TRBJ2-1, with D tentatively TRBD1 (6 bases). The CDR3 extends over 15 amino acids. The V gene lost 5 bases and the J gene lost 3 bases, with 14 bases spanning the gap. Germline values: CDR1 SGHNT, CDR2 YENEEA. The DNA of the CDR3 is TGTGCCAGCAGCCCTTCAACAGGGAACTACAATGAGCAGTTCTTC. This translates into CASSPSTGNYNEQFF. The full variable domain, completed using reference TRBV11-3 and TRBJ2-1, is EAGVVQSPRYKIIEKKQPVAFWCNPISGHNTLYWYLQNLGQGPELLIRYENEEAVDDSQLPKDRFSAERLKGVDSTLKIQPAELGDSAVYLCASSPSTGNYNEQFFGPGTRLTVL.

This clonotype occurred a few times. The chain joins TRBV10-1 to TRBJ2-7, with D possibly being TRBD1 (6 bases). The germline CDR1 and CDR2 sequences are WNHNN and SYGVQD (reference sequence). V lost 6 bases, J lost 5 bases, and 20 bases lay in between. The CDR3 consists of 15 residues. CDR3 bases: TGCGCCAGCAGCGGGAAACAGGGCTCTGGCAACGAGCAGTACTTC. This encodes CASSGKQGSGNEQYF.

In its sample, this clonotype was seen a few times. V and J are TRBV6-5 and TRBJ2-6; D is ambiguous. Trimming removed 2 bases at V and 0 bases at J, with 2 bases between. Germline V gene data show CDR1 as MNHEY and CDR2 as SVGAGI. The CDR3 covers 14 residues. The CDR3 sequence: CASSYPSGANVLTF. The CDR3 DNA is TGTGCCAGCAGTTACCCCTCTGGGGCCAACGTCCTGACTTTC.

This clonotype was found a few times. At one of its ends the junction is not consistent with the germline gene, which may arise from a read error. The V call is TRBV25-1, the J call TRBJ1-1; a possible D gene is TRBD1 (6 bases). The germline CDR1 and CDR2 sequences are MGHDK and SYGVNS. The CDR3 has 14 residues. CDR3 in amino acids: CASRDQGQYAPSLF. Written as DNA, the CDR3 is TGTGCCAGCAGAGACCAAGGACAGTACGCCCCCTCCCTTTTT.

V is TRBV12-3 or TRBV12-4 and J is TRBJ2-1; 10 bases map to TRBD2. This CDR3 is built from 15 residues. V lost 6 bases and J lost 6; bases outside the gene matches: 8. The CDR3 coding sequence is TGTGCCAGCAGACCTAGCGGGAGAACTTTCAATGAGCAGTTCTTC. Amino acids: CASRPSGRTFNEQFF.

This rearrangement joins TRBV6-5 to TRBJ2-5, with 8 positions matching TRBD1. V lost 2 bases and J lost 0; bases outside the gene matches: 14. The CDR3 sequence is 19 residues long. Germline V gene data show CDR1 as MNHEY and CDR2 as SVGAGI. The CDR3 is CASSYNIGQGRFYQETQYF. The CDR3 DNA is TGTGCCAGCAGTTACAACATCGGACAGGGTCGCTTCTACCAAGAGACCCAGTACTTC.

The V and J genes are TRBV6-1 and TRBJ2-1; TRBD2 matches at 9 bases. Germline loops: CDR1 MNHNS, CDR2 SASEGT. CDR3 size: 13 residues. The ends lost 10 bases at V and 5 bases at J; junction bases unmatched: 6. CDR3 coding DNA: TGTGCCACCGGAGCGGGAGGAAACAATGAGCAGTTCTTC. Protein sequence: CATGAGGNNEQFF.

The V and J genes are TRBV5-6 and TRBJ2-7; 9 positions match TRBD2. Trimming cost V 2 bases and J 0 bases; bases outside gene matches: 3. The length of the CDR3 is 15 residues. Germline CDR1 reads SGHDT; CDR2 reads YYEEEE. The CDR3 loop reads CASSLSSGGSYEQYF. The CDR3 DNA is TGTGCCAGCAGCTTAAGTAGCGGGGGCTCCTACGAGCAGTACTTC.

This sequence joins TRBV6-1 and TRBJ1-4, with D perhaps TRBD1 (5 bases). The CDR3 is made up of 14 amino acids. CDR1 is MNHNS, CDR2 SASEGT, per germline. V dropped 5 bases and J dropped 8 bases, with 15 bases sitting between them. CDR3 nucleotides: TGTGCCAGCAGTAGGGGCCGGGCGTGGGAAAAACTGTTTTTT. This translates into CASSRGRAWEKLFF.

This clonotype showed up just a few times. The chain uses TRBV6-2 or TRBV6-3 and TRBJ2-3; 8 nucleotides align to TRBD2. Trimming at V came to 5 bases and at J to 1 base, leaving 5 bases not matched to a gene. Germline assignment: CDR1 MNHEY and CDR2 SVGEGT. This CDR3 region has 15 residues. The DNA of the CDR3 is TGTGCCAGCAGTCTCACAGCGGGGGGCACAGATACGCAGTATTTT. It codes for CASSLTAGGTDTQYF.